These T cell receptor beta chains were read from a single sample in a study of blood T cell repertoires in COVID-19. The assay was immunoSEQ multiplex PCR, and TCRdb's table has in-frame clones only and misses some. The sample yields approximately 250,000 clones, 65% to 90% seen once. The sample comprised peripheral blood. These receptors were taken from a woman between 45 and 60 years old with acute or convalescent COVID-19. Each CDR3 is given with its conserved first and last residue. Each record gives: V gene, D gene, J gene, clone size, CDR3 protein, CDR3 DNA. The D gene is left open where the match is weak. Clone size appears in some rows only: once, few, many, or a class for an expanded clone.

v_gene: TRBV11-2; d_gene: NA; j_gene: TRBJ2-7; abundance: few; CDR3aa: CASGHTGPEQYF; CDR3nt: TGTGCCAGCGGGCACACAGGGCCCGAGCAGTACTTC
v_gene: TRBV28; d_gene: NA; j_gene: TRBJ1-4; abundance: NA; CDR3aa: CASSLLHRTVSHNEKLFF; CDR3nt: TGTGCCAGCAGTTTACTACACCGGACAGTCAGCCATAATGAAAAACTGTTTTTT
v_gene: TRBV18; d_gene: TRBD1; j_gene: TRBJ2-1; abundance: NA; CDR3aa: CASSPGQGAYNEQFF; CDR3nt: TGTGCCAGCTCACCAGGACAGGGGGCGTACAATGAGCAGTTCTTC
v_gene: TRBV27; d_gene: NA; j_gene: TRBJ2-1; abundance: NA; CDR3aa: CASSLSLAGYNEQFF; CDR3nt: TGTGCCAGCAGTTTATCACTAGCTGGGTACAATGAGCAGTTCTTC
v_gene: TRBV3-1/TRBV3-2; d_gene: NA; j_gene: TRBJ2-7; abundance: NA; CDR3aa: CASSQVSLEQYF; CDR3nt: TGTGCCAGCAGCCAAGTTAGCCTCGAGCAGTACTTC
v_gene: TRBV7-9; d_gene: TRBD2; j_gene: TRBJ2-1; abundance: few; CDR3aa: CASSASGSYNEQFF; CDR3nt: TGTGCCAGCAGCGCTAGCGGATCCTACAATGAGCAGTTCTTC
v_gene: TRBV6-4; d_gene: TRBD2; j_gene: TRBJ2-1; abundance: NA; CDR3aa: CASRGLSGGAAYNEQFF; CDR3nt: TGTGCCAGCAGAGGCCTTAGCGGGGGGGCAGCCTACAATGAGCAGTTCTTC
v_gene: TRBV7-8; d_gene: TRBD2; j_gene: TRBJ2-7; abundance: NA; CDR3aa: CASSQRGPGGSQGEQYF; CDR3nt: TGTGCCAGCAGCCAGCGCGGGCCAGGCGGGAGTCAAGGGGAGCAGTACTTC
v_gene: TRBV7-9; d_gene: NA; j_gene: TRBJ1-3; abundance: NA; CDR3aa: CASSWGRRGNTIYF; CDR3nt: TGTGCCAGCAGCTGGGGGCGGCGTGGAAACACCATATATTTT
v_gene: TRBV7-2; d_gene: NA; j_gene: TRBJ2-7; abundance: NA; CDR3aa: CASSKTSGTPGEQYF; CDR3nt: TGTGCCAGCAGCAAAACGTCTGGGACTCCAGGGGAGCAGTACTTC
v_gene: TRBV6-5; d_gene: NA; j_gene: TRBJ2-7; abundance: NA; CDR3aa: CASKQGISYEQYF; CDR3nt: TGTGCCAGCAAGCAGGGAATATCCTACGAGCAGTACTTC
v_gene: TRBV28; d_gene: TRBD1; j_gene: TRBJ2-7; abundance: NA; CDR3aa: CASSSATDRGLYEQYF; CDR3nt: TGTGCCAGCAGTTCGGCGACGGACAGGGGGCTCTACGAGCAGTACTTC
v_gene: TRBV7-2; d_gene: NA; j_gene: TRBJ1-2; abundance: many; CDR3aa: CASSPNGRAGLSNYGYTF; CDR3nt: TGTGCCAGCAGCCCCAATGGTAGGGCGGGACTTTCTAACTATGGCTACACCTTC
v_gene: TRBV28; d_gene: NA; j_gene: TRBJ1-1; abundance: NA; CDR3aa: CASSAAGVKLNTEAFF; CDR3nt: TGTGCCAGCAGTGCTGCAGGGGTCAAATTGAACACTGAAGCTTTCTTT
v_gene: TRBV7-9; d_gene: TRBD1; j_gene: TRBJ2-3; abundance: few; CDR3aa: CASSLTGSTDTQYF; CDR3nt: TGTGCCAGCAGCTTGACAGGGAGTACAGATACGCAGTATTTT
v_gene: TRBV21-1; d_gene: NA; j_gene: TRBJ2-2; abundance: NA; CDR3aa: CASSKQGCRSHTGELFF; CDR3nt: TGTGCCAGCAGCAAACAGGGATGCAGGTCTCACACCGGGGAGCTGTTTTTT
v_gene: TRBV7-3; d_gene: NA; j_gene: TRBJ2-5; abundance: NA; CDR3aa: CASSSTGRGEETQYF; CDR3nt: TGTGCCAGCAGCTCCACAGGGCGAGGGGAAGAGACCCAGTACTTC
v_gene: TRBV30; d_gene: TRBD1; j_gene: TRBJ1-4; abundance: NA; CDR3aa: CAWSHRDRGNEKLFF; CDR3nt: TGTGCCTGGAGTCACCGGGACAGGGGTAATGAAAAACTGTTTTTT
v_gene: TRBV6-5; d_gene: NA; j_gene: TRBJ1-5; abundance: NA; CDR3aa: CASKDPQVWQPQHF; CDR3nt: TGTGCCAGCAAAGACCCGCAGGTCTGGCAGCCCCAGCATTTT
v_gene: TRBV12-3/TRBV12-4; d_gene: NA; j_gene: TRBJ2-1; abundance: once; CDR3aa: CASSFEGVNEQFF; CDR3nt: TGTGCCAGCAGTTTTGAAGGGGTCAATGAGCAGTTCTTC
v_gene: TRBV6-2/TRBV6-3; d_gene: NA; j_gene: TRBJ1-5; abundance: NA; CDR3aa: CASSSVDTLNQPQHF; CDR3nt: TGTGCCAGCAGTTCCGTGGACACCCTCAATCAGCCCCAGCATTTT
v_gene: TRBV9; d_gene: NA; j_gene: TRBJ2-5; abundance: once; CDR3aa: CASSVEASTETQYF; CDR3nt: TGTGCCAGCAGCGTAGAGGCTAGCACGGAGACCCAGTACTTC
v_gene: TRBV27; d_gene: TRBD1; j_gene: TRBJ2-2; abundance: NA; CDR3aa: CASSFRTGVLVRELFF; CDR3nt: TGTGCCAGCAGTTTTAGGACAGGGGTTTTGGTCCGGGAGCTGTTTTTT
v_gene: TRBV28; d_gene: TRBD1; j_gene: TRBJ1-1; abundance: NA; CDR3aa: CASTYRGEGFF; CDR3nt: TGTGCCAGCACCTACAGGGGGGAGGGTTTCTTT
v_gene: TRBV7-9; d_gene: TRBD1; j_gene: TRBJ1-2; abundance: once; CDR3aa: CASSLAPGQGALGYGYTF; CDR3nt: TGTGCCAGCAGCTTAGCACCGGGACAGGGGGCACTTGGGTATGGCTACACCTTC
v_gene: TRBV12-3/TRBV12-4; d_gene: NA; j_gene: TRBJ1-6; abundance: few; CDR3aa: CASSLGLYSPLHF; CDR3nt: TGTGCCAGCAGTTTGGGGCTGTATTCACCCCTCCACTTT
v_gene: TRBV6-1; d_gene: NA; j_gene: TRBJ2-3; abundance: NA; CDR3aa: CASSGYRGGRTDTQYF; CDR3nt: TGTGCCAGCAGTGGGTATAGGGGAGGTCGCACAGATACGCAGTATTTT
v_gene: TRBV7-2; d_gene: NA; j_gene: TRBJ1-5; abundance: few; CDR3aa: CASSFGGSYSNQPQHF; CDR3nt: TGTGCCAGCAGCTTCGGGGGGTCGTATAGCAATCAGCCCCAGCATTTT
v_gene: TRBV2; d_gene: NA; j_gene: TRBJ2-7; abundance: NA; CDR3aa: CASTVRGPTYEQYF; CDR3nt: TGTGCCAGCACGGTCAGGGGTCCTACCTACGAGCAGTACTTC
v_gene: TRBV10-1; d_gene: TRBD1; j_gene: TRBJ1-2; abundance: NA; CDR3aa: CASSVGTGEGYTF; CDR3nt: TGCGCCAGCAGCGTCGGGACAGGGGAAGGCTACACCTTC
v_gene: TRBV19; d_gene: NA; j_gene: TRBJ2-1; abundance: NA; CDR3aa: CASSTRGLEQFF; CDR3nt: TGTGCCAGTAGTACCAGAGGTTTAGAGCAGTTCTTC
v_gene: TRBV24-1; d_gene: NA; j_gene: TRBJ2-6; abundance: NA; CDR3aa: CATSGGSGANVLTF; CDR3nt: TGTGCCACCAGTGGAGGGTCTGGGGCCAACGTCCTGACTTTC
v_gene: TRBV9; d_gene: NA; j_gene: TRBJ2-1; abundance: NA; CDR3aa: CASSVRQDNEQFF; CDR3nt: TGTGCCAGCAGCGTAAGACAGGACAATGAGCAGTTCTTC
v_gene: TRBV19; d_gene: NA; j_gene: TRBJ2-2; abundance: once; CDR3aa: CASSMQLPPNTGELFF; CDR3nt: TGTGCCAGTAGTATGCAACTCCCCCCTAACACCGGGGAGCTGTTTTTT
v_gene: TRBV10-3; d_gene: NA; j_gene: TRBJ2-7; abundance: NA; CDR3aa: CAISATTEQYF; CDR3nt: TGTGCCATCAGTGCTACTACGGAGCAGTACTTC
v_gene: TRBV4-2; d_gene: NA; j_gene: TRBJ2-5; abundance: NA; CDR3aa: CASSQRGGETQYF; CDR3nt: TGTGCCAGCAGCCAGAGAGGCGGGGAGACCCAGTACTTC
v_gene: TRBV7-8; d_gene: NA; j_gene: TRBJ2-1; abundance: NA; CDR3aa: CASSLGTRGVNEQFF; CDR3nt: TGTGCCAGCAGCTTAGGGACTAGGGGGGTCAATGAGCAGTTCTTC
v_gene: TRBV4-1; d_gene: TRBD1; j_gene: TRBJ2-7; abundance: once; CDR3aa: CASSQGQGATYEQYF; CDR3nt: TGCGCCAGCAGCCAAGGACAGGGGGCTACCTACGAGCAGTACTTC
v_gene: TRBV12-3/TRBV12-4; d_gene: TRBD1; j_gene: TRBJ1-1; abundance: NA; CDR3aa: CASRRTGGEGDLF; CDR3nt: TGTGCCAGCAGGCGGACAGGGGGCGAAGGGGATCTCTTT
v_gene: TRBV5-8; d_gene: NA; j_gene: TRBJ1-6; abundance: NA; CDR3aa: CASSLNQNYSPLHF; CDR3nt: TGTGCCAGCAGCTTGAACCAGAATTATTCACCCCTCCACTTT
v_gene: TRBV4-1; d_gene: TRBD2; j_gene: TRBJ2-7; abundance: once; CDR3aa: CASSQAVAGVRTYEQYF; CDR3nt: TGCGCCAGCAGCCAAGCGGTAGCGGGAGTAAGGACCTACGAGCAGTACTTC
v_gene: TRBV18; d_gene: TRBD1; j_gene: TRBJ2-3; abundance: NA; CDR3aa: CASSPRDREDTQYF; CDR3nt: TGTGCCAGCTCACCGAGGGACAGGGAAGATACGCAGTATTTT
v_gene: TRBV29-1; d_gene: TRBD2; j_gene: TRBJ2-2; abundance: few; CDR3aa: CSVGLAVSTGELFF; CDR3nt: TGCAGCGTGGGACTAGCGGTTAGTACCGGGGAGCTGTTTTTT
v_gene: TRBV3-1/TRBV3-2; d_gene: TRBD1; j_gene: TRBJ1-1; abundance: NA; CDR3aa: CASSQRQGAGTEAFF; CDR3nt: TGTGCCAGCAGCCAAAGACAGGGGGCTGGGACTGAAGCTTTCTTT
v_gene: TRBV4-2; d_gene: NA; j_gene: TRBJ2-5; abundance: NA; CDR3aa: CASSQDPLQETQYF; CDR3nt: TGTGCCAGCAGCCAAGATCCCCTCCAAGAGACCCAGTACTTC
v_gene: TRBV25-1; d_gene: TRBD1; j_gene: TRBJ1-3; abundance: NA; CDR3aa: CASSDGQVPGNTIYF; CDR3nt: TGTGCCAGCAGTGACGGACAGGTTCCCGGAAACACCATATATTTT
v_gene: TRBV10-3; d_gene: TRBD1; j_gene: TRBJ1-2; abundance: NA; CDR3aa: CAISESTGGGGYTF; CDR3nt: TGTGCCATCAGTGAGTCTACAGGGGGCGGCGGCTACACCTTC
v_gene: TRBV4-1; d_gene: NA; j_gene: TRBJ2-1; abundance: NA; CDR3aa: CASSPTAGAGSYNEQFF; CDR3nt: TGCGCCAGCAGCCCTACCGCGGGGGCAGGGTCCTACAATGAGCAGTTCTTC